Following are 25 T cell receptor beta chains from one sample sequenced in a study of CD8 T cells in ankylosing spondylitis. TCRdb reprocessed the 5' RACE reads with MiXCR, giving one entry per CDR3 protein. Among 250,000 to 400,000 distinct CDR3 sequences, roughly 12% were seen once, and the ten largest hold roughly 9.1%. Sequencing was carried out using blood, either unsorted or a sorted T cell fraction (not recorded which). The receptors shown here come from a female donor with ankylosing spondylitis or in good health (not recorded which).

This clonotype has ten or more counts. The chain is built from TRBV6-2 or TRBV6-3 and TRBJ2-2; maybe TRBD2 (6 bases). Trimming left V 6 bases short and J 6 bases short, with 11 bases between. The CDR3 extends over 13 amino acids. The germline V gene has CDR1 MNHEY and CDR2 SVGEGT. The CDR3 region is CASSPGESGELFF. CDR3 DNA sequence: TGTGCCAGCAGCCCGGGGGAGTCCGGGGAGCTGTTTTTT.

This clonotype occurred a few times. This chain connects TRBV12-3 or TRBV12-4 to TRBJ2-2, with TRBD1 matching 7 bases. J lost 7 bases, V lost 2 bases, and 7 bases had no gene match. The CDR3 covers 15 residues. In nucleotides, the CDR3 is TGTGCCAGCAGTTTAACAGGGGCCGGAGGCGGGGAGCTGTTTTTT. It is translated as CASSLTGAGGGELFF.

This clonotype was observed a few times. V usage is TRBV11-1 and J usage is TRBJ1-1, with D tentatively TRBD1 (5 bases). V gave up 0 bases and J gave up 0 bases, with 26 bases separating them. CDR3 length: 21 amino acids. Germline CDR1 and CDR2: SGHAT and FQDESV (reference sequence). CDR3 sequence: CASSLADLKGRARGMNTEAFF. CDR3 DNA: TGTGCCAGCAGCTTAGCGGATCTAAAGGGCAGGGCGAGGGGCATGAACACTGAAGCTTTCTTT. The variable domain in full, completed from reference TRBV11-1 and TRBJ1-1, reads EAEVAQSPRYKITEKSQAVAFWCDPISGHATLYWYRQILGQGPELLVQFQDESVVDDSQLPKDRFSAERLKGVDSTLKIQPAELGDSAMYLCASSLADLKGRARGMNTEAFFGQGTRLTVV.

V is TRBV2 and J is TRBJ1-2, with 8 bases aligning to TRBD1. J lost 4 bases, V lost 6 bases, and 10 bases had no gene match. Germline V gene data show CDR1 as SNHLY and CDR2 as FYNNEI. This CDR3 has 15 residues. The CDR3 nucleotides are TGTGCCAGCAGCGCTACCCTGGACAGGGTCTATGGCTACACCTTC. This encodes CASSATLDRVYGYTF.

V gene TRBV19 combines with J gene TRBJ2-2, with D unresolved. Germline CDR1 LNHDA, CDR2 SQIVND (reference sequence). This CDR3 contains 12 residues. Trimming removed 3 bases from V and 7 bases from J, with 6 bases in between. The CDR3 DNA sequence: TGTGCCAGTAGTATTCTACGCGGGGAGCTGTTTTTT. Its protein product is CASSILRGELFF.

In regard to this clonotype: This may be a read error, as it is one base from a much larger clone. V gene TRBV5-5 combines with J gene TRBJ2-3; perhaps D is TRBD1 or TRBD2 (5 bases each). Germline CDR1 reads SGHKS; CDR2 reads YYEKEE (reference sequence). CDR3 size: 13 residues. CDR3 protein: CDSSFRDPDTQYF. The CDR3 DNA sequence: TGTGACAGCAGCTTCCGGGACCCAGATACGCAGTATTTT. Full variable domain (rest looked up from reference TRBV5-5 and TRBJ2-3): DAGVTQSPTHLIKTRGQQVTLRCSPISGHKSVSWYQQVLGQGPQFIFQYYEKEERGRGNFPDRFSARQFPNYSSELNVNALLLGDSALYLCDSSFRDPDTQYFGPGTRLTVL.

This clonotype is a singleton in its sample. This sequence may be a read error, since a much larger clone differs from it by one base. V usage is TRBV12-3 or TRBV12-4 and J usage is TRBJ1-2; 8 positions match TRBD1. CDR3 size: 13 residues. J lost 9 bases, V lost 5 bases, and 8 bases had no gene match. The CDR3 is CASSTGQEKSYTF. The CDR3 DNA is TGTGCCAGCAGTACGGGACAGGAGAAGAGCTACACCTTC.

The rearrangement links TRBV3-1 to TRBJ2-1; 14 bases are shared with TRBD2. The CDR3 runs to 19 residues. Looked up from germline, CDR1 is LGHDT and CDR2 is YNNKEL (reference sequence). Losses at the gene ends were 4 bases for V and 7 bases for J; bases not matched to a gene: 15. The CDR3 DNA follows: TGTGCCAGCAGCCCCCGCGGGACTAGCGGGAGTGGGGGGCTAAATGAGCAGTTCTTC. It is translated as CASSPRGTSGSGGLNEQFF.

This clonotype occurred a few times. The V and J genes are TRBV5-5 and TRBJ2-3; TRBD1 might be the D (6 bases). Per the germline V gene, CDR1 is SGHKS and CDR2 is YYEKEE (reference sequence). Trimming took 2 bases from V and 5 from J, leaving 15 bases between them. This CDR3 contains 15 residues. As DNA, the CDR3 is TGTGCCAGCAGCTTAAGGCAGGGGCTACAAGATACGCAGTATTTT. Its translation is CASSLRQGLQDTQYF.

In this sample, this clonotype turned up many times. This sequence joins TRBV28 and TRBJ2-7; tentative D call: TRBD1 (5 bases). The germline gives CDR1 MDHEN, CDR2 SYDVKM. This CDR3 has 11 amino acids. Trimming pared 5 bases from V and 6 bases from J, leaving 8 bases between. This chain's CDR3 is CASSRQSEQYF. CDR3 coding DNA: TGTGCCAGCAGTCGACAGAGCGAGCAGTACTTC.

This clonotype showed up many times. The J gene is TRBJ2-7, the V gene TRBV27; D is ambiguous. The CDR3 contains 14 residues. Germline CDR1 reads MNHEY; CDR2 reads SMNVEV (reference sequence). Between the trimmed V and J ends, which lost 3 bases and 0 bases, there was a span of 9 bases. This CDR3 is CASSFDPSSYEQYF. The CDR3 region has the DNA TGTGCCAGCAGTTTTGACCCTAGCTCCTACGAGCAGTACTTC.

This clonotype was observed a few times. The V call is TRBV6-5, the J call TRBJ2-7; TRBD2 aligns across 8 bases. The CDR3 loop spans 14 amino acids. Germline CDR1 is MNHEY and CDR2 is SVGAGI. V lost 0 bases and J lost 4; bases outside the gene matches: 2. CDR3 in amino acids: CASSYSRGVYEQYF. The CDR3, as DNA: TGTGCCAGCAGTTACTCGCGGGGGGTTTACGAGCAGTACTTC.

This clonotype was picked up many times. The chain combines TRBV5-6 with TRBJ2-1; unclear D gene. Germline CDR1 reads SGHDT; CDR2 reads YYEEEE. The CDR3 loop spans 16 amino acids. V dropped 3 bases and J dropped 6 bases, with 19 bases sitting between them. The CDR3, as DNA: TGTGCCAGCAGCTACTACCCGGGCCTAGGCGGCAATGAGCAGTTCTTC. Its protein product is CASSYYPGLGGNEQFF.

This clonotype was observed at least ten times. This chain links TRBV6-2 or TRBV6-3 with TRBJ2-7; TRBD1 matches 7 bases. Germline V lookup: CDR1 MNHEY, CDR2 SVGEGT. The CDR3 has 13 residues. Trimming took 2 bases from V and 5 from J; bases not matched to a gene: 3. In DNA, the CDR3 is TGTGCCAGCAGTTACACCGACAGGGACGAGCAGTACTTC. This encodes CASSYTDRDEQYF.

This clonotype was detected ten times or more. The rearrangement joins TRBV29-1 to TRBJ1-1; maybe TRBD1 (5 bases). The CDR3 totals 14 residues. With 4 bases removed from V and 1 base from J, the gap between germline ends came to 13 bases. From germline, CDR1 is SQVTM and CDR2 ANQGSEA. This CDR3 reads CSVAPRVTNTEAFF. CDR3 DNA sequence: TGCAGCGTTGCTCCCAGGGTCACGAACACTGAAGCTTTCTTT. Based on the CDR3 plus reference TRBV29-1 and TRBJ1-1, the full variable domain is SAVISQKPSRDICQRGTSLTIQCQVDSQVTMMFWYRQQPGQSLTLIATANQGSEATYESGFVIDKFPISRPNLTFSTLTVSNMSPEDSSIYLCSVAPRVTNTEAFFGQGTRLTVV.

This clonotype has at least ten counts. This chain uses TRBV20-1 with TRBJ2-7; 9 bases are a match to TRBD1. V lost 0 bases and J lost 5; bases outside the gene matches: 8. Per germline, CDR1 DFQATT and CDR2 SNEGSKA (reference sequence). The CDR3 length is 15 residues. CDR3 sequence: CSARDLGQGTHEQYF. Here the CDR3 DNA reads TGCAGTGCTAGAGATTTGGGACAGGGTACCCACGAGCAGTACTTC.

J is TRBJ2-7 and V is TRBV20-1; D could derive from TRBD1 or TRBD2 (5 bases each). The CDR3 totals 14 residues. V shed 1 base and J shed 7 bases, with 17 bases lying between them. Germline V CDR1 and CDR2: DFQATT, SNEGSKA (reference sequence). CDR3 nucleotides: TGCAGTGCTAGAGTACCCGGGGCCCCAGGGGAGCAGTACTTC. It codes for CSARVPGAPGEQYF.

This clonotype was found many times. The chain has TRBV7-2 and TRBJ2-4; 8 bases fit TRBD1. Germline trimming cut 2 bases from V and 1 base from J; bases unmatched to any gene: 7. The germline CDR1 and CDR2 sequences are SGHTA and FQGNSA. This CDR3 spans 17 amino acids. DNA for the CDR3: TGTGCCAGCAGCTTACCTGGACAGGGCGCCGCCAAAAACATTCAGTACTTC. Translating gives CASSLPGQGAAKNIQYF.

This clonotype was recorded at least ten times. The V gene is TRBV20-1, the J gene TRBJ1-6; 7 positions match TRBD1. The germline V gene encodes CDR1 DFQATT and CDR2 SNEGSKA (reference sequence). Germline trimming cut 6 bases from V and 6 bases from J; bases unmatched to any gene: 5. The CDR3 is 13 residues long. The CDR3 here is CSARGQPNSPLHF. The CDR3 DNA follows: TGCAGTGCGCGGGGACAGCCTAATTCACCCCTCCACTTT.

This clonotype was counted at least ten times. This sequence joins TRBV20-1 and TRBJ2-5; no definite D call. From germline, CDR1 is DFQATT and CDR2 SNEGSKA (reference sequence). There are 12 residues in the CDR3. V lost 5 bases, J lost 1 base, and 8 bases lay in between. CDR3 in amino acids: CSARRPQETQYF. CDR3 DNA sequence: TGCAGTGCTCGAAGACCCCAAGAGACCCAGTACTTC.

This chain connects TRBV3-1 to TRBJ2-2; D remains unclear. This CDR3 has 15 residues. Deletions cut 1 base from V and 5 bases from J, with 11 bases between. Germline CDR1 and CDR2: LGHDT and YNNKEL (reference sequence). DNA of the CDR3: TGTGCCAGCAGCCAAGTCTGGGGATTGACCGGGGAGCTGTTTTTT. Translation gives CASSQVWGLTGELFF.

This clonotype showed up many times. This chain links TRBV5-1 with TRBJ2-5; 7 bases are a match to TRBD1. Germline-derived CDR1 and CDR2 are SGHRS and YFSETQ. This CDR3 has 13 amino acids. V lost 5 bases to trimming and J lost 4 bases; unmatched junction nucleotides: 5. As DNA, the CDR3 is TGCGCCAGCAGGATGACAGGGCTAGAGACCCAGTACTTC. Amino acid sequence: CASRMTGLETQYF.

This clonotype was seen only a few times. V gene TRBV6-4 combines with J gene TRBJ2-3, with TRBD1 identical over 9 bases. The germline gives CDR1 MRHNA, CDR2 SNTAGT. The CDR3 length is 15 residues. Trimming at V came to 7 bases and at J to 1 base, leaving 6 bases not matched to a gene. CDR3 region: CASKARDRGTDTQYF. The CDR3 DNA sequence: TGTGCCAGCAAGGCCCGGGACAGGGGCACAGATACGCAGTATTTT.

This clonotype was counted at least ten times. The chain recombines TRBV2 with TRBJ2-7; 7 bases match TRBD2. The J segment lost 3 bases and the V segment lost 10 bases, leaving 21 bases of the junction unmatched. CDR1 is SNHLY and CDR2 is FYNNEI in the germline V gene. The CDR3 extends over 17 amino acids. The CDR3 reads CATQPARSTSGDYEQYF. DNA of the CDR3: TGTGCCACACAGCCAGCTCGGAGCACAAGCGGGGACTACGAGCAGTACTTC.

This clonotype appeared many times. The chain is built from TRBV12-3 or TRBV12-4 and TRBJ2-7; D might be TRBD1 (6 bases). V dropped 7 bases and J dropped 6 bases, with 16 bases sitting between them. This CDR3 comprises 13 residues. CDR3 protein: CASNEIQGSEQYF. CDR3 nucleotide sequence: TGTGCCAGCAATGAGATACAGGGTTCCGAGCAGTACTTC.